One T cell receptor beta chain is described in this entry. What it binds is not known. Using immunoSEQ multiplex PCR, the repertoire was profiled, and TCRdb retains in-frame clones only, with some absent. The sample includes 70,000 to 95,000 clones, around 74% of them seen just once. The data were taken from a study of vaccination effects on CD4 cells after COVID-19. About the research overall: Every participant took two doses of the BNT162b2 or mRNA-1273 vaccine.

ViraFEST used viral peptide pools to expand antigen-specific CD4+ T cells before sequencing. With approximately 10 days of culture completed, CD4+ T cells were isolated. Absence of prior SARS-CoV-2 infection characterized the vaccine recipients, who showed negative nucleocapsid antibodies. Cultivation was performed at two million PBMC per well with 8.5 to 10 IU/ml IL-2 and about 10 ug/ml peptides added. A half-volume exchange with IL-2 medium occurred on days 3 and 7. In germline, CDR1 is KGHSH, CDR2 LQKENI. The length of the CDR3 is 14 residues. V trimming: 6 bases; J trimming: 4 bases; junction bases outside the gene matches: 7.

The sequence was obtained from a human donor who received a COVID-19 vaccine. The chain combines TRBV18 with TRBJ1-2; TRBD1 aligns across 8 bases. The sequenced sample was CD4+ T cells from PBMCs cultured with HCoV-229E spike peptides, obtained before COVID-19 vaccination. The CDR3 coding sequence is TGTGCCAGCTCCCCCGGGACAGGACCCTATGGCTACACCTTC. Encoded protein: CASSPGTGPYGYTF.